This T cell receptor (beta chain) was documented in a study of cytomegalovirus exposure and HLA in healthy donors. Turning to the study itself: Earlier sequencing of around 190 million T cells yielded approximately 120 million unique TCR beta sequences.

V was pared by 5 bases and J by 7 bases, with 16 bases of the junction left unmatched. The length of the CDR3 is 16 residues. Per germline, CDR1 SGHAT and CDR2 FQNNGV. PCR was performed using 60 Vbeta and 13 Jbeta primers. Repertoires were generated with immunoSEQ multiplex PCR, while TCRdb's copy carries only in-frame clones and drops some. This table holds about 100,000 clones, approximately 68% found once. The study's findings and limits: Later, an analysis showed that TCR beta chains associated with HLA were more clonally expanded than others that were equally common.

Notes on this clone: Its antigen is unknown.

The chain is built from TRBV11-2 and TRBJ1-2; 7 bases map to TRBD1. Specimen: PBMCs. The receptor's source is a woman in her late teens or twenties in good health and CMV-seropositive. CDR3 protein: CASSAPTGEGAFGYTF. In DNA form, the CDR3 reads TGTGCCAGCAGCGCACCCACAGGGGAAGGGGCCTTTGGCTACACCTTC. Full variable domain (remainder filled in from reference TRBV11-2 and TRBJ1-2): EAGVAQSPRYKIIEKRQSVAFWCNPISGHATLYWYQQILGQGPKLLIQFQNNGVVDDSQLPKDRFSAERLKGVDSTLKIQPAKLEDSAVYLCASSAPTGEGAFGYTFGSGTRLTVV.